The TCR beta chain described here comes from a study of tumor and adjacent non-tumor tissue in lung cancer. Study-level background: Aged about 31 to 80 years, patients included roughly 10 men and several women with stage I to III disease. Each sample yielded 3.5 million to 5 million productive TCRbeta reads on average. Study-wide results and caveats: Top 100 clones took a larger repertoire share in normal lung.

This sample's RNA came from whole unsorted tissue. The CDR3 runs to 11 residues. Germline V gene data show CDR1 as SQVTM and CDR2 as ANQGSEA. V shed 8 bases and J shed 4 bases, with 9 bases lying between them. A modified ARM-PCR protocol with three rounds of nested PCR amplified TCRbeta. TCRdb passed the multiplex PCR reads through MiXCR, listing each CDR3 protein once. The data contain more than 60,000 distinct CDR3 sequences, about three quarters of them singletons. About this clonotype: No antigen is known for it.

This chain joins TRBV29-1 and TRBJ2-1, with no clear D. Sample: lung tumor tissue. The clonotype comes from a woman aged 50 to 60 with non-small cell lung cancer. CDR3 sequence (DNA): TGCAGCCAACATACTTACAATGAGCAGTTCTTC. Translating gives CSQHTYNEQFF.